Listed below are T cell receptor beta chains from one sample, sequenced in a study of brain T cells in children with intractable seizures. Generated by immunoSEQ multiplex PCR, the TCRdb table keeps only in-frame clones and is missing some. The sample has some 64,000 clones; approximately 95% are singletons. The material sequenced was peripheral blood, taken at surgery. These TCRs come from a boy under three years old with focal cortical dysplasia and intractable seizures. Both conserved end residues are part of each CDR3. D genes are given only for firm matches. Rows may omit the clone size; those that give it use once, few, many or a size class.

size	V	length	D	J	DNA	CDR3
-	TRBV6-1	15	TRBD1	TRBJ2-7	TGTGCCAGCAGTGAAGAGACAGGGGGAGGCTACGAGCAGTACTTC	CASSEETGGGYEQYF
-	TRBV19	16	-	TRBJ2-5	TGTGCCAGTAGTATTTACAAGACAGCCTACCAAGAGACCCAGTACTTC	CASSIYKTAYQETQYF
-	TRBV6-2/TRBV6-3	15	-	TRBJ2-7	TGTGCCAGCAGTTACGGGCCCCGGGCAGGGCGGGAGCAGTACTTC	CASSYGPRAGREQYF
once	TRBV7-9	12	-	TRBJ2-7	TGTGCCAGCAGCTTAGGACAGACCGAGCAGTACTTC	CASSLGQTEQYF
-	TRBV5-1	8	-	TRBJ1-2	TGCGCCAGCAGCTTGCGCACCTTC	CASSLRTF
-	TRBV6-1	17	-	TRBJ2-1	TGTGCCAGCAGTGAAGGACAGGTCTGGTGGTCCTACAATGAGCAGTTCTTC	CASSEGQVWWSYNEQFF
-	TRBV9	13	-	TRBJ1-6	TGTGCCAGCAGCGTAAGGGAGGGAGCACCCCTCCACTTT	CASSVREGAPLHF
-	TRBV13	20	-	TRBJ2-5	TGTGCCAGCAGCCCGCGTGACCCAGCGGGCCGTGGGGTCTTCCAAGAGACCCAGTACTTC	CASSPRDPAGRGVFQETQYF
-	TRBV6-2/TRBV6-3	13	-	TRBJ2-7	TGTGCCAGCAGTTATGCCGTAAGGAACGAGCAGTACTTC	CASSYAVRNEQYF
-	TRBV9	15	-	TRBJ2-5	TGTGCCAGCAGCGTAGGCGGGTCCAGCCAAGAGACCCAGTACTTC	CASSVGGSSQETQYF
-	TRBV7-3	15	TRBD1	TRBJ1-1	TGTGCCAGCAGCTTAGCGGGACAGGGGAACACTGAAGCTTTCTTT	CASSLAGQGNTEAFF
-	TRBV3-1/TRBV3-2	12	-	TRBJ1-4	TGTGCCAGCAGCCCTACAGGGCGGGAACTGTTTTTT	CASSPTGRELFF
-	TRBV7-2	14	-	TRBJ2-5	TGTGCCAGCAGCTTAGCACCGGAGTTAGAGACCCAGTACTTC	CASSLAPELETQYF
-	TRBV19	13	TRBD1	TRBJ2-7	TGTGCCAGTAGGGACAGGGGGTCCGACGAGCAGTACTTC	CASRDRGSDEQYF
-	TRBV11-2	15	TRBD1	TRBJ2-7	TGTGCCAGCAGCTTGAGCCAGGGGGTTTCCTACGAGCAGTACTTC	CASSLSQGVSYEQYF
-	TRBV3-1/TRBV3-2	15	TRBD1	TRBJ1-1	TGTGCCAGCAGCCAAGCGGACAGGTTCTTGGGGGAAGCTTTCTTT	CASSQADRFLGEAFF
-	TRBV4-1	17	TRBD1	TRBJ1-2	TGCGCCAGCAGCCAACCTTACCCGGGACAGGGGTCCTATGGCTACACCTTC	CASSQPYPGQGSYGYTF
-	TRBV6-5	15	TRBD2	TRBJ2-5	TGTGCCAGCAGTTACATCCGGGGGGGCCAAGAGACCCAGTACTTC	CASSYIRGGQETQYF
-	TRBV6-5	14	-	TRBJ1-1	TGTGCCAGCAGTTATCTTCCGGGGGCAACTGAAGCTTTCTTT	CASSYLPGATEAFF
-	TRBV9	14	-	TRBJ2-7	TGTGCCAGCAGCGTAGCGGGGGGCCCCTACGAGCAGTACTTC	CASSVAGGPYEQYF
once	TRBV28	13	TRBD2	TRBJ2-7	TGTGCCAGCCGTAGGGACTACGGCTACGAGCAGTACTTC	CASRRDYGYEQYF
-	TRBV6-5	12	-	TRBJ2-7	TGTGCCAGCAGTTACTCGACATACGAGCAGTACTTC	CASSYSTYEQYF
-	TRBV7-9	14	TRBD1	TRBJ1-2	TGTGCCAGCAGCGCGATGGGACAGCTCTATGGCTACACCTTC	CASSAMGQLYGYTF
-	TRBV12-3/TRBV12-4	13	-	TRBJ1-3	TGTGCCAGCAGTTTAGTATCTGGAAACACCATATATTTT	CASSLVSGNTIYF
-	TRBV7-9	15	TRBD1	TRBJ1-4	TGTGCCAGCAGCTTAGGACAGGGAGGAGGTGAAAAACTGTTTTTT	CASSLGQGGGEKLFF